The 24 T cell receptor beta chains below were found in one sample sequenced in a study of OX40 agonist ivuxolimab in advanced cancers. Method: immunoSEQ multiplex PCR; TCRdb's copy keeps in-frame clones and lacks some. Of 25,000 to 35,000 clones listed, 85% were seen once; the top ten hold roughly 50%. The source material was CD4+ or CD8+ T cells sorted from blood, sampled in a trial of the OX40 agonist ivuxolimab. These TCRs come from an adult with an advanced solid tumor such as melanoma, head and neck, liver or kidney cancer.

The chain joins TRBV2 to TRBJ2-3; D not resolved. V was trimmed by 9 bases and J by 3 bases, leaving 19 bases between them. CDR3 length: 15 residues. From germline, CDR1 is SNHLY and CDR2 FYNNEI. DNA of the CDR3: TGTGCCAGTACCCATCCGGGCCCTGGGACAGATACGCAGTATTTT. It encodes CASTHPGPGTDTQYF.

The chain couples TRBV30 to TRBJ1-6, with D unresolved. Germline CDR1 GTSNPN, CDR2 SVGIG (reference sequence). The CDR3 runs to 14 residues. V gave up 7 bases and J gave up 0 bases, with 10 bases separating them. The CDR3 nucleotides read TGTGCCTTACGAACCGCCTCCTATAATTCACCCCTCCACTTT. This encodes CALRTASYNSPLHF. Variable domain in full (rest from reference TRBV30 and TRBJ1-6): SQTIHQWPATLVQPVGSPLSLECTVEGTSNPNLYWYRQAAGRGLQLLFYSVGIGQISSEVPQNLSASRPQDRQFILSSKKLLLSDSGFYLCALRTASYNSPLHFGNGTRLTVT.

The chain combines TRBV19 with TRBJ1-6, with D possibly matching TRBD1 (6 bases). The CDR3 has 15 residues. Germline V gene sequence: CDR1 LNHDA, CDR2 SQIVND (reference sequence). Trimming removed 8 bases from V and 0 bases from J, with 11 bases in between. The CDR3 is CASGGRSSYNSPLHF. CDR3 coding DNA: TGTGCCAGTGGGGGGCGGAGCTCCTATAATTCACCCCTCCACTTT.

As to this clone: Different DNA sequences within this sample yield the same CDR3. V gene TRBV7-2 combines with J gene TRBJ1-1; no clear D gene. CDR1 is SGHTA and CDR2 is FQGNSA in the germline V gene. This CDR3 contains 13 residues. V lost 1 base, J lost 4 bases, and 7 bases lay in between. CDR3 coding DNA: TGTGCCAGCAGCTTAGGTTACGGCACTGAAGCTTTCTTT. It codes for CASSLGYGTEAFF.

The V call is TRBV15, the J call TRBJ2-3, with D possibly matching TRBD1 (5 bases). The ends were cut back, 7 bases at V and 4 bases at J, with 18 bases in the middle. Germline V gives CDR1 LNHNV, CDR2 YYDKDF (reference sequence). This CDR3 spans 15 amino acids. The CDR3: CATTKGQGRPDTQYF. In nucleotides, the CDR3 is TGTGCCACCACCAAAGGGCAGGGTAGGCCAGATACGCAGTATTTT.

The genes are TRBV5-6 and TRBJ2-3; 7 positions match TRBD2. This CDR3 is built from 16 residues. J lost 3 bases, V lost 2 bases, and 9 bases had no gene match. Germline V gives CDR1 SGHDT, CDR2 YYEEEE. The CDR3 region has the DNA TGTGCCAGCAGCTTTCCTCACGGGGAGGGTACAGATACGCAGTATTTT. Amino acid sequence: CASSFPHGEGTDTQYF.

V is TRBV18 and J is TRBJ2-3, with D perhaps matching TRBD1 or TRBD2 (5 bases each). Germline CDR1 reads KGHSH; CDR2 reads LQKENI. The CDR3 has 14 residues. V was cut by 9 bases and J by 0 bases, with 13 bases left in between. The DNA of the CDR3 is TGTGCCAGTCGGGACGTTGCTAGCACAGATACGCAGTATTTT. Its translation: CASRDVASTDTQYF.

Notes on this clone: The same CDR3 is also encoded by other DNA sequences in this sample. The CDR3: CASRGGHEKLFF. The CDR3, as DNA: TGTGCCAGCAGGGGGGGCCATGAAAAACTGTTTTTT. The chain joins TRBV27 to TRBJ1-4, with D possibly being TRBD1 (6 bases). V was shortened by 6 bases and J by 6 bases, with 8 bases between the two germline ends. Germline V gene lookup returns CDR1 MNHEY and CDR2 SMNVEV (reference sequence). The CDR3 spans 12 residues.

CDR3 nucleotide sequence: TGTGCCAGCGGCGACGGGACAACGCCCTACGAGCAGTACTTC. Translation: CASGDGTTPYEQYF. The chain employs TRBV27 and TRBJ2-7; D is perhaps TRBD1 (6 bases). CDR3 length: 14 amino acids. Looked up from germline, CDR1 is MNHEY and CDR2 is SMNVEV (reference sequence). V lost 8 bases, J lost 2 bases, and 16 bases lay in between.

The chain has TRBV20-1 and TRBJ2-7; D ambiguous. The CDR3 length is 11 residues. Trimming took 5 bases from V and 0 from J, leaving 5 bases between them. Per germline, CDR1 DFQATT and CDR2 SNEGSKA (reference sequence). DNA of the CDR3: TGCAGTGCTCCTACCTCCTACGAGCAGTACTTC. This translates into CSAPTSYEQYF.

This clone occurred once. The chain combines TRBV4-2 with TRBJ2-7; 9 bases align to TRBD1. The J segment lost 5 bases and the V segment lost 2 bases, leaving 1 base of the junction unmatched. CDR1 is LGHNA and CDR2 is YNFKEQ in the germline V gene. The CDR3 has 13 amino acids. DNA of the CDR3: TGTGCCAGCAGCCAAAGGACAGGGGACGAGCAGTACTTC. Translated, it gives CASSQRTGDEQYF.

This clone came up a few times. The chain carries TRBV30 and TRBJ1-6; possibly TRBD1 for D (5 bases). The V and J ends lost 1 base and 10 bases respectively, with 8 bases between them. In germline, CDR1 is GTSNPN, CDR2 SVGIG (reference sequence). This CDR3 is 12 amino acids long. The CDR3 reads CAWSERGSPLHF. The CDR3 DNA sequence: TGTGCCTGGAGTGAGAGGGGCTCACCCCTCCACTTT.

In DNA, the CDR3 is TGTGCCTGGAGTGTGCCCTGGGGCAGGGTAGAAACCGGGGAGCTGTTTTTT. This encodes CAWSVPWGRVETGELFF. This chain joins TRBV30 and TRBJ2-2, with D possibly matching TRBD1 (5 bases). CDR1 and CDR2 (germline): GTSNPN, SVGIG (reference sequence). V lost 0 bases and J 5 bases, leaving 19 bases between the germline ends. The length of the CDR3 is 17 residues.

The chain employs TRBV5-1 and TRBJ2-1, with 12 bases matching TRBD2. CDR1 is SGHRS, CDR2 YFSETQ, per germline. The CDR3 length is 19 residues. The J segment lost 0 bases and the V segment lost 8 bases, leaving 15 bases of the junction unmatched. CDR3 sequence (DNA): TGCGCCAGTTCCTCCGGGGGGACTAGCGGGCGGAGCTCCTACAATGAGCAGTTCTTC. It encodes CASSSGGTSGRSSYNEQFF.

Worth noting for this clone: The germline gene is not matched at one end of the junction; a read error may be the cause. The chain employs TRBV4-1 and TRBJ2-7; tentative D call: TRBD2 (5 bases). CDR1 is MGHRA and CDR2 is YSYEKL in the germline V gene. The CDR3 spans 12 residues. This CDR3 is CASSQSDWEQYF. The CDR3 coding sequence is TGTGCCAGCAGCCAATCGGACTGGGAGCAGTACTTC.

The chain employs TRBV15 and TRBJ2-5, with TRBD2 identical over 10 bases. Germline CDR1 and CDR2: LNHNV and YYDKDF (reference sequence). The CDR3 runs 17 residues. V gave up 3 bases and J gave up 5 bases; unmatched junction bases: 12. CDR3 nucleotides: TGTGCCACCAGCAGGGAATGGGGGACTAGCGTTCGCGAGACCCAGTACTTC. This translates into CATSREWGTSVRETQYF.

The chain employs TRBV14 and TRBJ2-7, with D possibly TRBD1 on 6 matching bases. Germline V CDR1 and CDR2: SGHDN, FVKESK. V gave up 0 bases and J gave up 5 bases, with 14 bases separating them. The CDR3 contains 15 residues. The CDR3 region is CASSQDWVRGNEQYF. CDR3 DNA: TGTGCCAGCAGCCAAGATTGGGTCAGGGGCAACGAGCAGTACTTC.

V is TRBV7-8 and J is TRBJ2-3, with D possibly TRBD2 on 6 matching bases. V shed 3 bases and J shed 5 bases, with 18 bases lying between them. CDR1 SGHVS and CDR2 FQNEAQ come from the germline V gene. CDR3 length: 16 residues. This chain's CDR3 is CASSFPVWAGRDTQYF. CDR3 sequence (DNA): TGTGCCAGCAGCTTTCCAGTGTGGGCGGGGCGAGATACGCAGTATTTT.

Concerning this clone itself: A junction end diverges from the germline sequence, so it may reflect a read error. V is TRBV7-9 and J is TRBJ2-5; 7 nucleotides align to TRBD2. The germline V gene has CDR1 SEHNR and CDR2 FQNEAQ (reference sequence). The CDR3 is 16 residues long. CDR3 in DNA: TGTGCCAGCAGTTTAGCCATGGGGGACTATGGCCTGACCCAGTACTTC. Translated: CASSLAMGDYGLTQYF.

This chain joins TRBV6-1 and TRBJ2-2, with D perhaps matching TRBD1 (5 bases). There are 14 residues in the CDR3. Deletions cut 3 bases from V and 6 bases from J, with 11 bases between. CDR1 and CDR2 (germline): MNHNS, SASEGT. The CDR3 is CASSDAGFAGELFF. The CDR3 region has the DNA TGTGCCAGCAGTGACGCAGGGTTCGCCGGGGAGCTGTTTTTT.

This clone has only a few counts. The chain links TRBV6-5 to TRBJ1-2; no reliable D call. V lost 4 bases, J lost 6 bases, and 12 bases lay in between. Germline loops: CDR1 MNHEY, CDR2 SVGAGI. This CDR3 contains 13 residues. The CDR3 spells CASSLRGADGYTF. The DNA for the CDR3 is TGTGCCAGCAGTTTACGCGGAGCTGATGGCTACACCTTC.

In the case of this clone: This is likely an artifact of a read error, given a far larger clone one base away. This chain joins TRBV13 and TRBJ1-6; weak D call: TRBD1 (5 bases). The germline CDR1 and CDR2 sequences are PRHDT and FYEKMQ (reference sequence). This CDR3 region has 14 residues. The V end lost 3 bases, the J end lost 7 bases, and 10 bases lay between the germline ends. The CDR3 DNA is TGTGCCAGCAGCTTCGCGCGGGACAATTCACCCCTCCACTTT. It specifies CASSFARDNSPLHF. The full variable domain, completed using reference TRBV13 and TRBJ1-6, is AAGVIQSPRHLIKEKRETATLKCYPIPRHDTVYWYQQGPGQDPQFLISFYEKMQSDKGSIPDRFSAQQFSDYHSELNMSSLELGDSALYFCASSFARDNSPLHFGNGTRLTVT.

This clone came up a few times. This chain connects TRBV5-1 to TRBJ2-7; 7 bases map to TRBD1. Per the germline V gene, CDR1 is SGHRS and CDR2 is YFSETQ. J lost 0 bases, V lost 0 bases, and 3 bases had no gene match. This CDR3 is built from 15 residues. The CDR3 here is CASSLEGDSSYEQYF. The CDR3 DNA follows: TGCGCCAGCAGCTTGGAGGGGGACAGCTCCTACGAGCAGTACTTC.

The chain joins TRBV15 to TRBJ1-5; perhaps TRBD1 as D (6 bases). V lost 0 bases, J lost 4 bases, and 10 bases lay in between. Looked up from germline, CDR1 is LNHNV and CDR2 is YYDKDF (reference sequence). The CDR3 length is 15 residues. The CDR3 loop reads CATSRDIRGNQPQHF. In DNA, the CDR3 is TGTGCCACCAGCAGAGATATAAGGGGGAATCAGCCCCAGCATTTT.